The 6 T cell receptor beta chains below were found in one sample sequenced in a study of T cell repertoires in cytomegalovirus infection. TCRdb recomputed calls from the reads with MiXCR, one row per CDR3 protein. The table lists 150,000 to 200,000 distinct CDR3 sequences, about a sixth of them singletons. Sequencing input: CD8+ T cells from PBMCs. The receptor source for this set is a human donor in good health (CMV status not recorded). Some clones in this sample may be carry-over from other donors' samples.

The V and J genes are TRBV20-1 and TRBJ2-7; 10 nucleotides line up with TRBD1. V lost 6 bases and J lost 0; bases outside the gene matches: 8. CDR1 and CDR2 (germline): DFQATT, SNEGSKA (reference sequence). The CDR3 contains 15 residues. The chain's CDR3 is CSAKFRDRGSYEQYF. CDR3 coding DNA: TGCAGTGCAAAGTTCCGGGACAGGGGCTCCTACGAGCAGTACTTC.

This clonotype was seen repeatedly, ten times or more. The chain couples TRBV7-9 to TRBJ2-7; no reliable D call. From germline, CDR1 is SEHNR and CDR2 FQNEAQ (reference sequence). V shed 4 bases and J shed 0 bases, with 10 bases lying between them. The CDR3 spans 14 residues. The CDR3 sequence is CASSSTQSSYEQYF. The CDR3 coding sequence is TGTGCCAGCAGCTCTACACAGAGCTCCTACGAGCAGTACTTC.

The chain has TRBV5-5 and TRBJ1-5; unclear D gene. CDR1 SGHKS and CDR2 YYEKEE come from the germline V gene (reference sequence). This CDR3 has 15 amino acids. V shed 4 bases and J shed 0 bases, with 11 bases lying between them. The CDR3: CASSVEISSNQPQHF. Written as DNA, the CDR3 is TGTGCCAGCAGCGTAGAAATCAGTAGCAATCAGCCCCAGCATTTT.

The rearrangement uses TRBV14 and TRBJ2-1; D is possibly TRBD2 (5 bases). The CDR3 is made up of 17 amino acids. CDR1 and CDR2 (germline): SGHDN, FVKESK. V shed 0 bases and J shed 2 bases, with 14 bases lying between them. This CDR3 is CASSQDTETIAYNEQFF. DNA of the CDR3: TGTGCCAGCAGCCAAGATACGGAGACTATTGCCTACAATGAGCAGTTCTTC.

This clonotype was counted a few times. V is TRBV7-2 and J is TRBJ1-1, with D possibly TRBD1 on 5 matching bases. The V end lost 3 bases, the J end lost 10 bases, and 18 bases lay between the germline ends. Germline CDR1 SGHTA, CDR2 FQGNSA. The CDR3 spans 14 residues. In DNA form, the CDR3 reads TGTGCCAGCAGCTTCGGGACCTCCCCTAAGGCAGCTTTCTTT. Its protein is CASSFGTSPKAAFF.

This sequence joins TRBV28 and TRBJ2-1; 9 nucleotides agree with TRBD2. This CDR3 is built from 14 residues. The V gene's germline CDR1 is MDHEN and CDR2 SYDVKM. V lost 6 bases, J lost 7 bases, and 7 bases stayed unmatched. The CDR3 region has the DNA TGTGCCAGCAGCACCGGGACTAGCAGGAATGAGCAGTTCTTC. Encoded protein: CASSTGTSRNEQFF.